These 23 T cell receptor beta chains were sequenced from one sample in a study of cytomegalovirus exposure and HLA in healthy donors. PCR amplification relied on 60 Vbeta primers (plus 13 Jbeta primers). TCRdb's copy holds only in-frame clones and misses some; the assay was immunoSEQ multiplex PCR. The sample includes some 190,000 clones, about three quarters of them seen just once. Input material: PBMCs. The receptors here all came from a woman in her thirties or forties in good health and CMV-seronegative.

The chain recombines TRBV4-2 with TRBJ1-6; 9 bases match TRBD1. The ends lost 3 bases at V and 7 bases at J; junction bases unmatched: 4. This CDR3 contains 15 residues. Germline V gene sequence: CDR1 LGHNA, CDR2 YNFKEQ. CDR3 sequence (DNA): TGTGCCAGCAGCCAGGAGACAGGGGGAAATTCACCCCTCCACTTT. Translation gives CASSQETGGNSPLHF.

This chain connects TRBV19 to TRBJ2-3; TRBD2 agrees at 11 bases. V was pared by 9 bases and J by 2 bases, with 4 bases of the junction left unmatched. The germline V gene encodes CDR1 LNHDA and CDR2 SQIVND (reference sequence). The CDR3 loop spans 14 amino acids. In DNA form, the CDR3 reads TGTGCCAGAGCGACTAGCGGGAACACAGATACGCAGTATTTT. The encoded protein is CARATSGNTDTQYF.

This sequence joins TRBV7-9 and TRBJ2-5; 10 bases are shared with TRBD2. The CDR3 totals 18 residues. Looked up from germline, CDR1 is SEHNR and CDR2 is FQNEAQ (reference sequence). J was trimmed by 1 base and V by 2 bases; bases with no gene match: 10. CDR3 DNA: TGTGCCAGCAGCTTACTCTTTGAATGGACTAGCGGCCAAGAGACCCAGTACTTC. It codes for CASSLLFEWTSGQETQYF.

This sequence joins TRBV9 and TRBJ2-3; D perhaps matches TRBD2 (6 bases). The CDR3 runs 15 residues. Trimming stripped 2 bases from V and 0 bases from J, with 10 bases between. Germline V lookup: CDR1 SGDLS, CDR2 YYNGEE. CDR3 in DNA: TGTGCCAGCAGCGTCGGCGGGGCTAGCACAGATACGCAGTATTTT. Translating gives CASSVGGASTDTQYF.

The chain has TRBV27 and TRBJ1-1; 8 nucleotides match TRBD1. Germline V gives CDR1 MNHEY, CDR2 SMNVEV (reference sequence). The CDR3 extends over 16 amino acids. The J segment lost 2 bases and the V segment lost 7 bases, leaving 12 bases of the junction unmatched. The CDR3 coding sequence is TGTGCCAGCACTTCCCGAACCGGGACAGGAAACACTGAAGCTTTCTTT. This gives the protein CASTSRTGTGNTEAFF.

This chain connects TRBV5-5 to TRBJ2-5, with 12 bases fitting TRBD2. J gave up 4 bases and V 4 bases, and 11 bases lay outside the gene matches. CDR3 length equals 17 residues. Germline V gene sequence: CDR1 SGHKS, CDR2 YYEKEE (reference sequence). CDR3 amino acids: CASSDPSSGGAPETQYF. Here the CDR3 DNA reads TGTGCCAGCAGCGATCCCTCTAGCGGGGGGGCCCCAGAGACCCAGTACTTC.

The chain carries TRBV7-6 and TRBJ1-6; 7 nucleotides line up with TRBD1. This CDR3 is 16 amino acids long. CDR1 SGHVS and CDR2 FNYEAQ come from the germline V gene. The J segment lost 8 bases and the V segment lost 5 bases, leaving 12 bases of the junction unmatched. CDR3 nucleotide sequence: TGTGCCAGCAGCCATCTCACAGGGGCGAGGGATTCACCCCTCCACTTT. Encoded protein: CASSHLTGARDSPLHF.

This chain joins TRBV10-3 and TRBJ2-2; 7 nucleotides match TRBD1. V was pared by 10 bases and J by 0 bases, with 2 bases of the junction left unmatched. The CDR3 loop spans 13 amino acids. Germline V CDR1 and CDR2: ENHRY, SYGVKD. The CDR3 DNA reads TGTGCCACGACAGGGCCGAACACCGGGGAGCTGTTTTTT. It codes for CATTGPNTGELFF.

This clone was counted a single time. The CDR3 loop is CAISLGAHGTGELFF. In DNA, the CDR3 is TGTGCCATCTCTTTAGGGGCACACGGGACCGGGGAGCTGTTTTTT. This chain joins TRBV10-3 and TRBJ2-2; possible D gene TRBD1, 5 bases. V lost 8 bases and J lost 5, with 18 bases in between. CDR1 is ENHRY and CDR2 is SYGVKD in the germline V gene. The CDR3 length is 15 residues.

The chain carries TRBV7-9 and TRBJ1-2; a weak D match, TRBD1 (6 bases). Germline V lookup: CDR1 SEHNR, CDR2 FQNEAQ (reference sequence). The CDR3 runs 13 residues. Trimming removed 5 bases from V and 6 bases from J, with 13 bases in between. CDR3 DNA: TGTGCCAGCAGCATTGGGGGGGCACATGGCTACACCTTC. This gives the protein CASSIGGAHGYTF.

This clone has just a few counts. The CDR3 nucleotides read TGTGCCAGCAGTGAAGCGCTAGGCTGGGACACCCGGCGAGCTTTCTTT. Residues: CASSEALGWDTRRAFF. The chain employs TRBV6-1 and TRBJ1-1; a possible D gene is TRBD1 (6 bases). The V and J ends lost 0 bases and 10 bases respectively, with 21 bases between them. CDR1 and CDR2 (germline): MNHNS, SASEGT. This CDR3 spans 16 amino acids.

This clone was seen more than once but under ten times. CDR3 DNA: TGTGCCAGTAGTAACCCCCGGGGAGGGAGGACCGGGGAGCTGTTTTTT. It encodes CASSNPRGGRTGELFF. The chain joins TRBV19 to TRBJ2-2, with 7 positions matching TRBD2. J was trimmed by 5 bases and V by 4 bases; bases with no gene match: 10. This CDR3 has 16 residues. CDR1 and CDR2 from the germline V gene are LNHDA and SQIVND (reference sequence).

The rearrangement joins TRBV7-2 to TRBJ2-6, with TRBD1 matching over 9 bases. Germline CDR1 reads SGHTA; CDR2 reads FQGNSA. The CDR3 is 17 amino acids. V gave up 1 base and J gave up 2 bases; unmatched junction bases: 3. CDR3 residues: CASSLGQGVAGANVLTF. CDR3 DNA: TGTGCCAGCAGCTTAGGACAGGGGGTTGCTGGGGCCAACGTCCTGACTTTC.

The genes are TRBV30 and TRBJ1-3; D is ambiguous. The V and J ends lost 3 bases and 0 bases respectively, with 21 bases between them. In germline, CDR1 is GTSNPN, CDR2 SVGIG (reference sequence). The CDR3 totals 18 residues. CDR3 sequence reads: CAWRRRPDFYRSGNTIYF. In nucleotides, the CDR3 is TGTGCCTGGAGGAGGAGACCGGACTTTTATCGCTCTGGAAACACCATATATTTT.

V gene TRBV7-9 combines with J gene TRBJ1-4; 9 nucleotides match TRBD1. CDR3 length equals 15 residues. Per the germline V gene, CDR1 is SEHNR and CDR2 is FQNEAQ (reference sequence). After removal of 5 bases from V and 4 bases from J, the junction contained 5 bases not matched to a gene. The CDR3 sequence is CASSRTGQGNEKLFF. The CDR3 DNA is TGTGCCAGCAGCCGAACGGGACAGGGTAATGAAAAACTGTTTTTT.

The chain is built from TRBV6-1 and TRBJ2-7, with a possible D match to TRBD2 (6 bases). V was pared by 6 bases and J by 3 bases, with 12 bases between. The CDR3 has 13 residues. Germline values: CDR1 MNHNS, CDR2 SASEGT. CDR3 bases: TGTGCCAGCAGGCCTAGCGCCAACTACGAGCAGTACTTC. It encodes CASRPSANYEQYF.

The rearrangement links TRBV19 to TRBJ2-3; possibly TRBD2 for D (7 bases). The V end lost 7 bases, the J end lost 0 bases, and 11 bases lay between the germline ends. CDR1 and CDR2 (germline): LNHDA, SQIVND (reference sequence). The CDR3 spans 14 residues. In nucleotides, the CDR3 is TGTGCCAGTAAACGGGGGGCTAGCACAGATACGCAGTATTTT. Protein sequence: CASKRGASTDTQYF. Full variable domain (remainder filled in from reference TRBV19 and TRBJ2-3): DGGITQSPKYLFRKEGQNVTLSCEQNLNHDAMYWYRQDPGQGLRLIYYSQIVNDFQKGDIAEGYSVSREKKESFPLTVTSAQKNPTAFYLCASKRGASTDTQYFGPGTRLTVL.

This clone was observed a single time. The rearrangement links TRBV18 to TRBJ2-7, with D perhaps TRBD1 (7 bases). This CDR3 region has 18 residues. The germline V gene has CDR1 KGHSH and CDR2 LQKENI. Trimming stripped 5 bases from V and 7 bases from J, with 30 bases between. The CDR3 region is CASSDGFQGGRPYSEQYF. CDR3 DNA sequence: TGTGCCAGCTCAGACGGCTTTCAGGGGGGAAGGCCTTATTCGGAGCAGTACTTC. Full variable domain (missing parts from reference TRBV18 and TRBJ2-7): NAGVMQNPRHLVRRRGQEARLRCSPMKGHSHVYWYRQLPEEGLKFMVYLQKENIIDESGMPKERFSAEFPKEGPSILRIQQVVRGDSAAYFCASSDGFQGGRPYSEQYFGPGTRLTVT.

This rearrangement joins TRBV7-9 to TRBJ1-4, with no clear D. This CDR3 is built from 15 residues. V gave up 5 bases and J gave up 4 bases, with 14 bases separating them. Germline V gene sequence: CDR1 SEHNR, CDR2 FQNEAQ (reference sequence). CDR3 DNA: TGTGCCAGCAGCCCTAATCCCCCTGGTAATGAAAAACTGTTTTTT. Translating it yields CASSPNPPGNEKLFF.

The V call is TRBV28, the J call TRBJ2-7; D perhaps matches TRBD1 (5 bases). The V gene's germline CDR1 is MDHEN and CDR2 SYDVKM. The CDR3 is 13 residues long. V lost 4 bases to trimming and J lost 6 bases, with 13 bases between them. This CDR3 is CASSSLQGLEQYV. In DNA form, the CDR3 reads TGTGCCAGCAGTTCCCTGCAGGGCCTCGAGCAGTACGTC.

The V call is TRBV6-1, the J call TRBJ1-5; possibly TRBD1 for D (5 bases). The V end was cut by 3 bases, the J end by 0 bases, with 12 bases between. Germline V CDR1 and CDR2: MNHNS, SASEGT. There are 16 residues in the CDR3. The CDR3 spells CASSDLSGYSNQPQHF. CDR3 sequence (DNA): TGTGCCAGCAGTGATCTGTCAGGGTATAGCAATCAGCCCCAGCATTTT.

This clone was seen only once. V is TRBV5-1 and J is TRBJ1-1; 12 positions match TRBD1. The CDR3 sequence is 18 residues long. CDR1 SGHRS and CDR2 YFSETQ come from the germline V gene. J gave up 4 bases and V 3 bases, and 13 bases lay outside the gene matches. DNA for the CDR3: TGCGCCAGCAGCTGGGGACAGGGGGCGAACGGGATGAGCACTGAAGCTTTCTTT. It encodes CASSWGQGANGMSTEAFF.

The chain joins TRBV7-9 to TRBJ2-5; 12 bases match TRBD2. The germline V gene has CDR1 SEHNR and CDR2 FQNEAQ (reference sequence). The CDR3 has 18 residues. The trim removed 5 bases at V and 4 bases at J, leaving 14 bases unmatched. CDR3 bases: TGTGCCAGCAGCCTACGACTAGCGGGGGAGCTTCTAGGAGAGACCCAGTACTTC. Encoded protein: CASSLRLAGELLGETQYF.